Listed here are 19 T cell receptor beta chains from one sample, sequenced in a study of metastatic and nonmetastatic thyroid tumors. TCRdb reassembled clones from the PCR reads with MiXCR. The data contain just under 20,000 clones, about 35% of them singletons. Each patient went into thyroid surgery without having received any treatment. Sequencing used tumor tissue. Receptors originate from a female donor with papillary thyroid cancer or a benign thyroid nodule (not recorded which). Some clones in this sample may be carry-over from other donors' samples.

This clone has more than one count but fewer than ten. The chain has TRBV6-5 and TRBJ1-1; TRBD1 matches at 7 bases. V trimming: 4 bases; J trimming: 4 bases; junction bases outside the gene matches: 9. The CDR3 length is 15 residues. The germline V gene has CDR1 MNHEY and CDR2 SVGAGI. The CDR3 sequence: CASSSLDRLGTEAFF. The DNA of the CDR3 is TGTGCCAGCAGTTCACTGGACAGGTTGGGCACTGAAGCTTTCTTT.

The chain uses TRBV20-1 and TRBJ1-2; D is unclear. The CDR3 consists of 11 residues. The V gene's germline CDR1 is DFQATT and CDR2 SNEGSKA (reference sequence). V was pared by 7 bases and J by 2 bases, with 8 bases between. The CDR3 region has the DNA TGCAGTGGAGGATCCAACTATGGCTACACCTTC. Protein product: CSGGSNYGYTF.

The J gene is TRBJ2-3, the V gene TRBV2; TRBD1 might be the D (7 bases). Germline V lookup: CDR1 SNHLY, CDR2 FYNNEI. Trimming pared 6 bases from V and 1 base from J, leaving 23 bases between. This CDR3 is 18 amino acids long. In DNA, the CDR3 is TGTGCCAGCAGAGGGGGCTTAGGACGGGAGTCTGGCACAGATACGCAGTATTTT. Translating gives CASRGGLGRESGTDTQYF.

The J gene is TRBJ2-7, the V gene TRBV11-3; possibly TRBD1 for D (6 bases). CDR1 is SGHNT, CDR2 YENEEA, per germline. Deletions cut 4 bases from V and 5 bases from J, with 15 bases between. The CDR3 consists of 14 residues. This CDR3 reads CASSSATGSNEQYF. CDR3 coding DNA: TGTGCCAGCAGCTCGGCCACAGGGTCTAACGAGCAGTACTTC.

CDR3 nucleotides: TGCGCCAGCAGCTTTTGGTCCGGCTCTGGGGCCAACGTCCTGACTTTC. Translation gives CASSFWSGSGANVLTF. V is TRBV5-1 and J is TRBJ2-6, with D uncertain. The CDR3 runs to 16 residues. Germline V gene sequence: CDR1 SGHRS, CDR2 YFSETQ. V was trimmed by 2 bases and J by 0 bases, leaving 9 bases between them.

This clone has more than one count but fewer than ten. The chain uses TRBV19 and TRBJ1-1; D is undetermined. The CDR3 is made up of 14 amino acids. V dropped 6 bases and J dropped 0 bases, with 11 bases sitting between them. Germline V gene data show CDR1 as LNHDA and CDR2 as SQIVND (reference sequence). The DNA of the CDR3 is TGTGCCAGTAGGATAACGGGGTTGAACACTGAAGCTTTCTTT. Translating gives CASRITGLNTEAFF.

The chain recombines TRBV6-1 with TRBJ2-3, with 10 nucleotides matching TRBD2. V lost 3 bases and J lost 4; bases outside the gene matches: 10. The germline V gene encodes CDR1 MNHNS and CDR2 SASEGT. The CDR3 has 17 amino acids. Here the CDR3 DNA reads TGTGCCAGCAGTGAGATAGCGGGGGGCACTGGGGCAGATACGCAGTATTTT. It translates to CASSEIAGGTGADTQYF.

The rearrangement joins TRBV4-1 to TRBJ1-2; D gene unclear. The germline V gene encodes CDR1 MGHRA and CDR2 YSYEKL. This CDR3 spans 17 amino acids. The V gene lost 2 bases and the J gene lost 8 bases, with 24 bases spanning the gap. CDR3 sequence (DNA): TGCGCCAGCAGCCAACAGCATCCGGAGGGCGCTACTGAGGGCTACACCTTC. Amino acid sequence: CASSQQHPEGATEGYTF.

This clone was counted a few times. The CDR3, as DNA: TGCGCCAGCAGCTTGGGAACTAGCAATGAGCAGTTCTTC. It codes for CASSLGTSNEQFF. The chain links TRBV5-1 to TRBJ2-1; D is perhaps TRBD2 (5 bases). Germline CDR1 is SGHRS and CDR2 is YFSETQ. V gave up 0 bases and J gave up 6 bases, with 7 bases separating them. This CDR3 is 13 amino acids long.

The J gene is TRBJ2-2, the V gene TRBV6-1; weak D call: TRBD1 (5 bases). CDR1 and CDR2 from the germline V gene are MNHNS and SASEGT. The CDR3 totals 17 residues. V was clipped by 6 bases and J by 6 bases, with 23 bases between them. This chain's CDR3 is CASSSPVGRGVPGELFF. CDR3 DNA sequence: TGTGCCAGCAGCTCCCCAGTGGGAAGGGGTGTGCCCGGGGAGCTGTTTTTT.

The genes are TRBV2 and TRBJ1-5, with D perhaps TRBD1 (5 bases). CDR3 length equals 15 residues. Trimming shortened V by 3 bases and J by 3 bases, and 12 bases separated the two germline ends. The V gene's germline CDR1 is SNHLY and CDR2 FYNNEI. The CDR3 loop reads CASSENRPDNQPQHF. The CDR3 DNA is TGTGCCAGCAGTGAGAACAGGCCGGACAATCAGCCCCAGCATTTT.

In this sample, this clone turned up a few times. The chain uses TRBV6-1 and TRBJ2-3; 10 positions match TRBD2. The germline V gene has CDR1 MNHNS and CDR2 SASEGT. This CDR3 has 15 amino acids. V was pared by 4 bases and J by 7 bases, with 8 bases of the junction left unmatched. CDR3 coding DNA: TGTGCCAGCAGTGTGCTAGCGGGGGACCTTTATACGCAGTATTTT. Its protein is CASSVLAGDLYTQYF.

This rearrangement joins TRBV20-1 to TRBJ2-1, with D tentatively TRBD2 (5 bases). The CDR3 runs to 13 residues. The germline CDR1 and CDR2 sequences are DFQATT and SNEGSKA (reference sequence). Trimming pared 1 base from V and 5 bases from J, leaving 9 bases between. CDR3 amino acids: CSARGGLHNEQFF. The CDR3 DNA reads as TGCAGTGCTAGAGGAGGACTCCACAATGAGCAGTTCTTC.

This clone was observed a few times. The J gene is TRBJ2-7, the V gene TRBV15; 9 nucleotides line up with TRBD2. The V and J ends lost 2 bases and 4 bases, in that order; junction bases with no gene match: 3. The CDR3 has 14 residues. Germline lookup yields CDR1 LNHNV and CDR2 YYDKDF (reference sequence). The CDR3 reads CATSRSTSGYEQYF. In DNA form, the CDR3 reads TGTGCCACCAGCAGATCGACTAGCGGATACGAGCAGTACTTC.

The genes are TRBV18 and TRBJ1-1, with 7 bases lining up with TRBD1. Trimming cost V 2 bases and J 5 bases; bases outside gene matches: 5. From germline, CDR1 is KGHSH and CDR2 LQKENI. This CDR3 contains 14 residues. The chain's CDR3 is CASSPSRGQTEAFF. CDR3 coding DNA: TGTGCCAGCTCACCATCGAGGGGGCAAACTGAAGCTTTCTTT.

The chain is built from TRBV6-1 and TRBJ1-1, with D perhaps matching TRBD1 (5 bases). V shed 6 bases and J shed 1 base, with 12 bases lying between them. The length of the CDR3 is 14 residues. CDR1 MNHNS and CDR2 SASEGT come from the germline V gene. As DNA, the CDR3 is TGTGCCAGCAGGTCGGGGCCTGGGAACACTGAAGCTTTCTTT. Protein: CASRSGPGNTEAFF.

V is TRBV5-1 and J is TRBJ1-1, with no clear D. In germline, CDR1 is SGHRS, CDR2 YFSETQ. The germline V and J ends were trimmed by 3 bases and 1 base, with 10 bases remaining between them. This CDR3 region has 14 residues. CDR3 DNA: TGCGCCAGCAGCTCGTGGCCGGGGAACACTGAAGCTTTCTTT. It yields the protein CASSSWPGNTEAFF.

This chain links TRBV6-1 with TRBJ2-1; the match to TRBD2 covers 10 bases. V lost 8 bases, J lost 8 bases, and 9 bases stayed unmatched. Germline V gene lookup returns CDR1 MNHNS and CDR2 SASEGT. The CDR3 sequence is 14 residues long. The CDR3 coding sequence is TGTGCCAGCCGATTAGCGGGGGGTCGGGATGAGCAGTTCTTC. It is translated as CASRLAGGRDEQFF.

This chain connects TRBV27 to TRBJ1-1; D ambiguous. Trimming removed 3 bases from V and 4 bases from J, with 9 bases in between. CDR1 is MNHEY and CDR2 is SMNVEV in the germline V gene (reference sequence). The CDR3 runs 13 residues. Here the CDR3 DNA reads TGTGCCAGCAGTTTTTCCCCTCTCACTGAAGCTTTCTTT. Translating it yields CASSFSPLTEAFF.